Listed below are T cell receptor beta chains from one sample, sequenced in a study of tumor T cells in aggressive B-cell lymphoma. Using immunoSEQ multiplex PCR, the repertoire was profiled, and TCRdb retains in-frame clones only, with some absent. The sample consists of about 5,600 clones, 70% to 85% of them appearing once. Sample: tumor tissue. Every receptor here comes from an adult with diffuse large B cell lymphoma. CDR3s include the opening cysteine and the closing phenylalanine or tryptophan. D genes are given only for firm matches. The listing skips clone size in some rows; elsewhere it reads once, few, many or a size class.

CASSLELAGADTQYF | TGCGCCAGCAGCTTGGAACTAGCGGGCGCAGATACGCAGTATTTT | 15 | TRBD2 | TRBJ2-3 | - | TRBV5-1
CASEIGTREFF | TGTGCCAGCGAAATAGGGACTAGGGAGTTCTTC | 11 | TRBD2 | TRBJ2-7 | - | TRBV2
CASSIGDSYNSPLHF | TGTGCCAGTAGTATCGGGGACTCCTATAATTCACCCCTCCACTTT | 15 | - | TRBJ1-6 | - | TRBV19
CASSTGTGGSYEQYF | TGTGCCAGCAGCACGGGGACAGGGGGGTCCTACGAGCAGTACTTC | 15 | TRBD1 | TRBJ2-7 | - | TRBV11-2
CASSLGDSREKLFF | TGCGCCAGCAGCTTGGGGGACTCACGGGAAAAACTGTTTTTT | 14 | - | TRBJ1-4 | - | TRBV5-1
CASSPGLAGYEQYF | TGTGCCAGCAGCCCGGGACTAGCGGGCTACGAGCAGTACTTC | 14 | TRBD2 | TRBJ2-7 | - | TRBV5-8
CASSFGTGNQPQHF | TGTGCCAGCAGTTTCGGGACAGGGAATCAGCCCCAGCATTTT | 14 | TRBD1 | TRBJ1-5 | - | TRBV28
CASSVEARDEQYF | TGTGCCAGCAGCGTAGAAGCGCGGGACGAGCAGTACTTC | 13 | - | TRBJ2-7 | few | TRBV9
CASSLGQGTYSNQPQHF | TGTGCCAGCAGTTTAGGGCAGGGGACGTATAGCAATCAGCCCCAGCATTTT | 17 | - | TRBJ1-5 | - | TRBV28
CASSLRTGDYGYTF | TGTGCCAGCAGTTTAAGAACAGGTGATTATGGCTACACCTTC | 14 | - | TRBJ1-2 | - | TRBV28
CSVGKGTGVSDTQYF | TGCAGCGTTGGCAAAGGGACAGGGGTATCAGATACGCAGTATTTT | 15 | TRBD1 | TRBJ2-3 | - | TRBV29-1
CASSKGGTSYNEQFF | TGTGCCAGCAGTAAAGGCGGGACCTCCTACAATGAGCAGTTCTTC | 15 | - | TRBJ2-1 | few | TRBV6-1
CASGYSAGPLKQYF | TGTGCCAGCGGGTACTCGGCGGGCCCTCTCAAGCAGTACTTC | 14 | - | TRBJ2-7 | - | TRBV27
CASSLSTLTDTQYF | TGTGCCAGCAGCTTAAGTACTCTCACAGATACGCAGTATTTT | 14 | - | TRBJ2-3 | once | TRBV7-2
CASVGDSGNEKLFF | TGTGCCAGCGTCGGGGACAGCGGAAATGAAAAACTGTTTTTT | 14 | TRBD1 | TRBJ1-4 | - | TRBV7-9
CASTTGTLLNTDTQYF | TGTGCCAGCACCACCGGGACTCTGTTAAATACAGATACGCAGTATTTT | 16 | - | TRBJ2-3 | - | TRBV28
CASSFAGELFF | TGCGCCAGCAGCTTCGCCGGGGAGCTGTTTTTT | 11 | - | TRBJ2-2 | - | TRBV4-3
CASSLAQGQNNEQFF | TGTGCCAGCAGCTTGGCCCAGGGACAGAACAATGAGCAGTTCTTC | 15 | TRBD1 | TRBJ2-1 | few | TRBV5-4
CASSSGTDYEQYF | TGCGCCAGCAGCTCGGGGACAGACTACGAGCAGTACTTC | 13 | TRBD1 | TRBJ2-7 | - | TRBV5-1
CASSPLSQQNYGYTF | TGTGCCAGCAGTCCCCTTTCCCAACAGAACTATGGCTACACCTTC | 15 | - | TRBJ1-2 | - | TRBV25-1
CASSTDRGEYSNQPQHF | TGTGCCAGTAGTACCGACAGGGGCGAGTATAGCAATCAGCCCCAGCATTTT | 17 | TRBD1 | TRBJ1-5 | - | TRBV19
CASSLGQSTDTQYF | TGTGCCAGCAGCTTGGGACAGTCCACAGATACGCAGTATTTT | 14 | TRBD1 | TRBJ2-3 | - | TRBV7-9
CASKASGSTGELFF | TGTGCCAGCAAGGCTAGCGGGAGTACCGGGGAGCTGTTTTTT | 14 | TRBD2 | TRBJ2-2 | - | TRBV27
CASSLVTGGPYEQYF | TGCGCCAGCAGCTTGGTCACAGGGGGGCCCTACGAGCAGTACTTC | 15 | TRBD1 | TRBJ2-7 | once | TRBV5-1
CASSPGQEEKLFF | TGTGCCAGCAGTCCGGGACAGGAGGAAAAACTGTTTTTT | 13 | TRBD1 | TRBJ1-4 | - | TRBV28
CASSPGLAGYEQYF | TGTGCCAGCAGCCCGGGACTAGCGGGCTACGAGCAGTACTTC | 14 | TRBD2 | TRBJ2-7 | - | TRBV5-8
CAISESGGLGTEAFF | TGTGCCATCAGTGAGTCGGGAGGACTGGGGACTGAAGCTTTCTTT | 15 | - | TRBJ1-1 | few | TRBV10-3
CASSLSLSTEAFF | TGTGCTAGCAGTTTATCCCTGTCCACTGAAGCTTTCTTT | 13 | - | TRBJ1-1 | once | TRBV27
CASSLPAGQYEQYF | TGTGCCAGCAGTTTACCGGCAGGGCAGTACGAGCAGTACTTC | 14 | - | TRBJ2-7 | few | TRBV28
CASGVLTGNQPQHF | TGTGCCTCGGGGGTCCTCACTGGGAATCAGCCCCAGCATTTT | 14 | - | TRBJ1-5 | - | TRBV10-3
CASSDLGGAEETQYF | TGTGCCAGCAGTGACCTAGGGGGGGCCGAAGAGACCCAGTACTTC | 15 | - | TRBJ2-5 | few | TRBV28
CASSDTTDTQYF | TGTGCCAGCAGTGATACTACAGATACGCAGTATTTT | 12 | - | TRBJ2-3 | few | TRBV6-1
CASRPGIQGGETQYF | TGTGCCAGCAGGCCCGGGATACAGGGTGGGGAGACCCAGTACTTC | 15 | - | TRBJ2-5 | - | TRBV6-5
CASTPTGRTREKLFF | TGTGCCAGCACACCCACGGGGAGAACGAGAGAAAAACTGTTTTTT | 15 | - | TRBJ1-4 | - | TRBV28
CASSRTELNYGYTF | TGTGCCAGTAGCCGGACAGAGCTTAACTATGGCTACACCTTC | 14 | - | TRBJ1-2 | - | TRBV19
CASSPRAGAGYTF | TGTGCCAGCTCACCAAGAGCGGGGGCGGGCTACACCTTC | 13 | - | TRBJ1-2 | - | TRBV18
CASSPHPGTEAFF | TGTGCCAGCAGCCCCCACCCGGGCACTGAAGCTTTCTTT | 13 | - | TRBJ1-1 | once | TRBV7-2
CASSLTGANTQYF | TGTGCCAGCTCGCTGACTGGGGCAAATACGCAGTATTTT | 13 | - | TRBJ2-3 | - | TRBV18
CASSSPDRGSGTGELFF | TGTGCCAGCAGTTCTCCCGACAGGGGGTCTGGAACCGGGGAGCTGTTTTTT | 17 | TRBD1 | TRBJ2-2 | - | TRBV28
CASSLPRDRAWDTEAFF | TGCGCCAGCAGCTTGCCCCGGGACAGAGCTTGGGACACTGAAGCTTTCTTT | 17 | TRBD1 | TRBJ1-1 | - | TRBV5-1
CASSTPGSGNNEQFF | TGTGCCAGCAGCACACCCGGAAGCGGGAACAATGAGCAGTTCTTC | 15 | TRBD2 | TRBJ2-1 | once | TRBV7-2
CASSPERTGKVCNEQYF | TGCGCCAGCAGTCCCGAACGGACAGGGAAAGTTTGCAACGAGCAGTACTTC | 17 | TRBD1 | TRBJ2-7 | - | TRBV23-1
CASSVVGRTLNTGELFF | TGTGCCAGCAGCGTAGTGGGGCGGACCCTGAACACCGGGGAGCTGTTTTTT | 17 | - | TRBJ2-2 | - | TRBV9
CATSRDMATGELFF | TGTGCCACCAGCAGAGATATGGCCACCGGGGAGCTGTTTTTT | 14 | - | TRBJ2-2 | - | TRBV15
CANSVGPETYEQYF | TGTGCCAACAGCGTAGGGCCAGAAACCTACGAGCAGTACTTC | 14 | - | TRBJ2-7 | - | TRBV9
CASSPWGGGQPQHF | TGTGCCAGCAGTCCTTGGGGGGGAGGTCAGCCCCAGCATTTT | 14 | - | TRBJ1-5 | - | TRBV27
CASSLTSGSYEQYF | TGTGCCAGCAGCTTAACAAGCGGGAGCTACGAGCAGTACTTC | 14 | TRBD2 | TRBJ2-7 | - | TRBV7-3
CASSPGAGGPYNEQFF | TGTGCCAGCAGCCCCGGAGCAGGGGGCCCCTACAATGAGCAGTTCTTC | 16 | TRBD1 | TRBJ2-1 | - | TRBV5-5
CASSGSIAGGSTDTQYF | TGTGCCAGCAGCGGCAGCATAGCGGGAGGGTCCACAGATACGCAGTATTTT | 17 | TRBD2 | TRBJ2-3 | - | TRBV5-4
CASSPPGQAKGQYF | TGTGCCAGCAGTCCACCGGGACAGGCTAAAGGGCAGTACTTC | 14 | TRBD1 | TRBJ2-7 | few | TRBV27
CASSAPGQGLHEQYF | TGCGCCAGCAGTGCTCCGGGACAGGGGCTTCACGAGCAGTACTTC | 15 | TRBD1 | TRBJ2-7 | - | TRBV5-1
CARSSCSPTGGFGNQPQHF | TGTGCCAGAAGCTCCTGCTCCCCGACAGGGGGCTTTGGCAATCAGCCCCAGCATTTT | 19 | - | TRBJ1-5 | - | TRBV7-5
CASSLSQTGFYEQYF | TGTGCCAGCAGCTTAAGTCAGACAGGGTTCTACGAGCAGTACTTC | 15 | TRBD1 | TRBJ2-7 | - | TRBV7-2
CASSDWTGYGYTF | TGTGCCAGCAGTGACTGGACAGGGTATGGCTACACCTTC | 13 | TRBD1 | TRBJ1-2 | - | TRBV6-1
CASSRDYPTDTQYF | TGTGCCAGCAGTCGGGACTACCCCACAGATACGCAGTATTTT | 14 | TRBD2 | TRBJ2-3 | - | TRBV7-3